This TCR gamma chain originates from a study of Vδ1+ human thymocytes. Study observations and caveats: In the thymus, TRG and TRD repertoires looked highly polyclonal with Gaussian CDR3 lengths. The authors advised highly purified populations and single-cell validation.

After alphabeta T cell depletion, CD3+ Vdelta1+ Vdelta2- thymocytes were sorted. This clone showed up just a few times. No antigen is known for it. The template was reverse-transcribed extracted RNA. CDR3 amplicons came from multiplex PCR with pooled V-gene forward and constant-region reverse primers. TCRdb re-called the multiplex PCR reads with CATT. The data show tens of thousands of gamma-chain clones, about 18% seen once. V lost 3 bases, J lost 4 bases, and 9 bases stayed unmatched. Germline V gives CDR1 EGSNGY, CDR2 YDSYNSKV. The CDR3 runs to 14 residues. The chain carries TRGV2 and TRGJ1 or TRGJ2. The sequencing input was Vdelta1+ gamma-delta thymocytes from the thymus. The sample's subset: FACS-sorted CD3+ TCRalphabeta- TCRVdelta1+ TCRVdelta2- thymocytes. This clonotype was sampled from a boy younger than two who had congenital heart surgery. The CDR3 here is CATWDHGRYYKKLF. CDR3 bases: TGTGCCACCTGGGACCATGGACGGTATTATAAGAAACTCTTT.